This T cell receptor beta chain was recorded in a study of OX40 agonist ivuxolimab in advanced cancers. At the level of the study: The treatment was a fully human IgG2 OX40 agonist, ivuxolimab. Aged roughly 20 to 79 with a mean of approximately 57 years, they were approximately 79% male. Dose-escalation subjects each had hepatocellular carcinoma, melanoma, renal cell or head and neck cancer.

TCRdb keeps only in-frame clones here, not all; method: immunoSEQ multiplex PCR. The table includes about 110,000 clones, about nine tenths detected once. Of note for this clone: What it binds is not known.

General study points: No determination was made of the antigen specificity of the expanded peripheral T cells.

This receptor was obtained from an adult with an advanced solid tumor such as melanoma, head and neck, liver or kidney cancer. Sequences were derived from CD4+ or CD8+ T cells sorted from blood, sampled in a trial of the OX40 agonist ivuxolimab.

CDR3 amino acids: CASSLGQAPTYNEQFF. The CDR3 nucleotides are TGTGCCAGCAGCCTCGGACAGGCCCCCACCTACAATGAGCAGTTCTTC. The J gene is TRBJ2-1, the V gene TRBV5-5, with 7 nucleotides matching TRBD1. The CDR3 contains 16 residues. In germline, CDR1 is SGHKS, CDR2 YYEKEE (reference sequence). The ends lost 4 bases at V and 2 bases at J; junction bases unmatched: 9. The variable domain in full, with the rest retrieved from reference TRBV5-5 and TRBJ2-1, is DAGVTQSPTHLIKTRGQQVTLRCSPISGHKSVSWYQQVLGQGPQFIFQYYEKEERGRGNFPDRFSARQFPNYSSELNVNALLLGDSALYLCASSLGQAPTYNEQFFGPGTRLTVL.